The clone carrying this TCR beta chain is a singleton in its sample. The sample originates from a study of cytomegalovirus exposure and HLA in healthy donors. The CDR3 has 14 residues. The V end lost 3 bases, the J end lost 1 base, and 8 bases lay between the germline ends. Per germline, CDR1 SGHDN and CDR2 FVKESK. Amplification used 60 Vbeta primers and 13 Jbeta primers. Sequencing used immunoSEQ multiplex PCR; TCRdb keeps in-frame clones, though not all of them. The sample yields about 67,000 clones, approximately 67% seen once. V is TRBV14 and J is TRBJ2-3; no clear D gene. Material: PBMCs. The source is a woman aged 30 to 39 in good health and CMV-seronegative. The CDR3, as DNA: TGTGCCAGCAGCCACAGGATTCGCACAGATACGCAGTATTTT. Amino acids: CASSHRIRTDTQYF.